This is a list of T cell receptor beta chains from one sample in a study of T cell responses to AZD1222 COVID-19 vaccine. TCRdb's table, derived via immunoSEQ multiplex PCR, lists solely in-frame clones and lacks some. The data contain 95,000 to 150,000 clones, 92% of them singletons. Sequenced here: peripheral blood, sampled on day 0 of AZD1222 vaccination. The receptors here all came from an adult in good health. Both conserved end residues are part of each CDR3. The D gene is left open where the match is weak. Clone size is stated in some rows and not others, as once, few, many or a class when expanded.

clone_size	v_call	d_call	j_call	cdr3_nt	cdr3_aa
NA	TRBV14	TRBD1	TRBJ2-2	TGTGCCAGCAGTCAATCACAGGGGGCGTTGAACACCGGGGAGCTGTTTTTT	CASSQSQGALNTGELFF
once	TRBV6-1	NA	TRBJ1-1	TGTGCCAGCAGTGAAGGGGGCTGGGGGGCGGACGCTTTCTTT	CASSEGGWGADAFF
NA	TRBV7-9	NA	TRBJ1-2	TGTGCCAGCAGCCCAGACTATGGCTACACCTTC	CASSPDYGYTF
NA	TRBV6-4	NA	TRBJ1-2	TGTGCCAGCAGTGACAGGGAATATGGAGGCTACACCTTC	CASSDREYGGYTF
NA	TRBV18	TRBD2	TRBJ2-1	TGTGCCAGCTCACCGGGACTAGCGGGCTACAATGAGCAGTTCTTC	CASSPGLAGYNEQFF
NA	TRBV7-2	NA	TRBJ1-1	TGTGCCAGCGGCCTAGGTCGGAACACTGAAGCTTTCTTT	CASGLGRNTEAFF
NA	TRBV18	TRBD1	TRBJ2-3	TGTGCCACCTCCCCGGGACAGCGCACAGATACGCAGTATTTT	CATSPGQRTDTQYF
NA	TRBV27	TRBD1	TRBJ2-5	TGTGCCAGCAGTTTACCGACAGGGGGCGAGGGGACCCAGTACTTC	CASSLPTGGEGTQYF
NA	TRBV24-1	TRBD2	TRBJ2-1	TGTGCCACCAGTGACCCCACTAGCGGGAGTGATAATGAGCAGTTCTTC	CATSDPTSGSDNEQFF
NA	TRBV4-1	NA	TRBJ1-1	TGCGCCAGCAGCCAAGTGAACACTGAAGCTTTCTTT	CASSQVNTEAFF
once	TRBV4-3	NA	TRBJ1-4	TGCGCCAGCAGCCAAGATAGACGGACTAATGAAAAACTGTTTTTT	CASSQDRRTNEKLFF
few	TRBV4-1	TRBD2	TRBJ2-1	TGCGCCAGCAGCCAAGGACTAGCGGGGATTAGGACCTACAATGAGCAGTTCTTC	CASSQGLAGIRTYNEQFF
NA	TRBV2	TRBD1	TRBJ1-5	TGTGCCAGCAGAGGGACAGTTAGCAATCAGCCCCAGCATTTT	CASRGTVSNQPQHF
once	TRBV13	NA	TRBJ1-4	TGTGCCAGCAGACCGAACAGCTTCTCTAATGAAAAACTGTTTTTT	CASRPNSFSNEKLFF
NA	TRBV27	NA	TRBJ1-5	TGTGCCAGCAGTCCGGCGGTCCAGCCAAGCAATCAGCCCCAGCATTTT	CASSPAVQPSNQPQHF
once	TRBV24-1	NA	TRBJ2-4	TGTGCCACCAGTGATGGTGACGGAAGGGACATTCAGTACTTC	CATSDGDGRDIQYF
NA	TRBV19	NA	TRBJ1-5	TGTGCCAGTACCCCCCGGGCAGGGAGCGGCAATCAGCCCCAGCATTTT	CASTPRAGSGNQPQHF
NA	TRBV18	TRBD1	TRBJ1-1	TGTGCCAGCTCACCAGGGGAGACAGGGGGCACTGAAGCTTTCTTT	CASSPGETGGTEAFF
NA	TRBV19	NA	TRBJ2-1	TGTGCCAGTAGTAATCAGGCCAAGGGGCAGTTCTTC	CASSNQAKGQFF
NA	TRBV7-8	TRBD2	TRBJ2-1	TGTGCCAGCAGCAACCGACTAGCGGGGGCTAATGAGCAGTTCTTC	CASSNRLAGANEQFF
NA	TRBV7-3	TRBD2	TRBJ2-1	TGTGCCAGCAGCCAAGTCGCTAGCGGGGGCTACAATGAGCAGTTCTTC	CASSQVASGGYNEQFF
once	TRBV19	NA	TRBJ2-3	TGTGCCAGTAGAGGGGGGAATGGAGATACGCAGTATTTT	CASRGGNGDTQYF
few	TRBV3-1/TRBV3-2	NA	TRBJ1-5	TGTGCCAGCAGCCAAGGAACCGGGATGAGCAATCAGCCCCAGCATTTT	CASSQGTGMSNQPQHF
NA	TRBV7-6	TRBD1	TRBJ2-3	TGTGCCAGCAGCCCCCGGACAGGGCCCACAGATACGCAGTATTTT	CASSPRTGPTDTQYF